These 14 T cell receptor beta chains were all obtained from the same sample, sequenced in a study of graft-versus-host responses after intestinal transplantation. Assay: immunoSEQ multiplex PCR; the TCRdb copy retains only in-frame clones and omits some. This table holds about 40,000 clones, 75% to 95% found once. The source material was PBMCs, sampled approximately 320 days after intestinal transplant. The receptors come from a human patient who received an intestinal transplant, so some T cells may come from the graft donor.

CDR3 amino acids: CASSRGGSSYNEQFF. The CDR3 DNA reads as TGTGCCAGCAGCCGCGGGGGGAGCTCCTACAATGAGCAGTTCTTC. The chain is built from TRBV11-2 and TRBJ2-1; 8 nucleotides match TRBD2. The CDR3 extends over 15 amino acids. J gave up 0 bases and V 5 bases, and 3 bases lay outside the gene matches. Per germline, CDR1 SGHAT and CDR2 FQNNGV.

This chain links TRBV4-1 with TRBJ2-1; D is unclear. Trimming took 3 bases from V and 4 from J, leaving 7 bases between them. There are 13 residues in the CDR3. Germline values: CDR1 MGHRA, CDR2 YSYEKL. The CDR3 nucleotides are TGCGCCAGCAGCCACCCTTTATACAATGAGCAGTTCTTC. This sequence encodes CASSHPLYNEQFF.

CDR3 bases: TGTGCCAGCAGTGAAGAGTGGTTAGGTGGCAGTGAGCAGTTCTTC. Amino acid sequence: CASSEEWLGGSEQFF. The V call is TRBV6-1, the J call TRBJ2-1; D gene uncertain. CDR1 and CDR2 from the germline V gene are MNHNS and SASEGT. This CDR3 has 15 amino acids. Trimming cost V 1 base and J 9 bases, with 16 bases left between them.

The chain has TRBV10-3 and TRBJ2-2; 10 nucleotides match TRBD2. Germline V lookup: CDR1 ENHRY, CDR2 SYGVKD. Trimming cost V 6 bases and J 6 bases; bases outside gene matches: 7. The CDR3 is 15 amino acids. CDR3 sequence reads: CAIRGASGSSGELFF. Written as DNA, the CDR3 is TGTGCCATCAGGGGGGCTAGCGGGAGTTCCGGGGAGCTGTTTTTT.

The V call is TRBV5-1, the J call TRBJ2-1; 13 bases agree with TRBD2. Germline CDR1 and CDR2: SGHRS and YFSETQ. This CDR3 has 16 amino acids. V shed 2 bases, J shed 7 bases, and the junction held 6 bases outside the gene matches. The CDR3, as DNA: TGCGCCAGCAGCTTACAACTAGCGGGAGGGCTAAATGAGCAGTTCTTC. Residues: CASSLQLAGGLNEQFF.

CDR3 in amino acids: CASSLKVPTDTQYF. CDR3 nucleotide sequence: TGCGCCAGCAGCTTGAAGGTGCCCACAGATACGCAGTATTTT. The chain combines TRBV5-1 with TRBJ2-3; D gene uncertain. Trimming left V 1 base short and J 2 bases short, with 8 bases between. Germline lookup yields CDR1 SGHRS and CDR2 YFSETQ. The CDR3 spans 14 residues.

The V call is TRBV6-5, the J call TRBJ2-7; 8 bases agree with TRBD2. Trimming cost V 5 bases and J 3 bases; bases outside gene matches: 3. Germline values: CDR1 MNHEY, CDR2 SVGAGI. This CDR3 contains 13 residues. The CDR3 nucleotides read TGTGCCAGCAGTCTCGGGGGGGGCTACGAGCAGTACTTC. This sequence encodes CASSLGGGYEQYF.

The chain recombines TRBV7-9 with TRBJ1-6; possible D gene TRBD1, 6 bases. The germline V gene has CDR1 SEHNR and CDR2 FQNEAQ (reference sequence). The CDR3 has 16 amino acids. Trimming shortened V by 2 bases and J by 7 bases, and 15 bases separated the two germline ends. The chain's CDR3 is CASSLRDIIQNSPLHF. The CDR3 bases are TGTGCCAGCAGCTTAAGGGACATTATTCAAAATTCACCCCTCCACTTT.

V usage is TRBV5-1 and J usage is TRBJ2-1, with TRBD2 identical over 9 bases. From germline, CDR1 is SGHRS and CDR2 YFSETQ. V shed 1 base, J shed 10 bases, and the junction held 12 bases outside the gene matches. The CDR3 is 16 amino acids. As DNA, the CDR3 is TGCGCCAGCAGCTTGAGGTTAGGTCTAGCGGGGAGAGAGCAGTTCTTC. Translation: CASSLRLGLAGREQFF.

This clone appeared once. The chain is built from TRBV6-5 and TRBJ2-5; possible D gene TRBD1, 5 bases. Trimming took off 1 base at V and 5 bases at J, with 8 bases between the two ends. Per germline, CDR1 MNHEY and CDR2 SVGAGI. This CDR3 has 13 amino acids. The chain's CDR3 is CASSYWAGETQYF. The CDR3 DNA sequence: TGTGCCAGCAGTTACTGGGCAGGGGAGACCCAGTACTTC.

This rearrangement joins TRBV5-6 to TRBJ1-4; D unclear. The germline V gene has CDR1 SGHDT and CDR2 YYEEEE. With 5 bases removed from V and 8 bases from J, the gap between germline ends came to 19 bases. The CDR3 extends over 15 amino acids. In DNA, the CDR3 is TGTGCCAGCAGATTATGGTCGGGAGGTAACGAAAAACTGTTTTTT. Residues: CASRLWSGGNEKLFF. The entire variable domain, with the rest obtained from reference TRBV5-6 and TRBJ1-4, is as follows: DAGVTQSPTHLIKTRGQQVTLRCSPKSGHDTVSWYQQALGQGPQFIFQYYEEEERQRGNFPDRFSGHQFPNYSSELNVNALLLGDSALYLCASRLWSGGNEKLFFGSGTQLSVL.

CDR3 protein: CSVNGAGGTDTQYF. The CDR3 bases are TGCAGCGTTAACGGAGCGGGAGGGACAGATACGCAGTATTTT. V usage is TRBV29-1 and J usage is TRBJ2-3; 10 bases map to TRBD2. CDR1 is SQVTM, CDR2 ANQGSEA, per germline. The CDR3 consists of 14 residues. Trimming took 5 bases from V and 3 from J; bases not matched to a gene: 5.

The chain joins TRBV1 to TRBJ2-3. TRBV1 is annotated as a pseudogene. The CDR3 length is 13 residues. The CDR3 region is CTRTFKSTDTQYF. The DNA of the CDR3 is TGCACCAGGACCTTCAAAAGCACAGATACGCAGTATTTT.

V and J are TRBV27 and TRBJ2-3; possibly TRBD2 for D (5 bases). V lost 4 bases to trimming and J lost 2 bases, with 13 bases between them. Germline V gene data show CDR1 as MNHEY and CDR2 as SMNVEV (reference sequence). CDR3 length: 15 residues. CDR3 sequence: CASSSYGDNTDTQYF. The CDR3 coding sequence is TGTGCCAGCAGTTCATACGGGGATAACACAGATACGCAGTATTTT.